This paragraph reports one TCR beta chain. Its antigen is currently unknown. Diagnosis relied on clinical symptoms, serum thyroxine, TRAb, thyroid ultrasound and orbital computed tomography. Out of more than 8.5 ml of fresh peripheral blood, PBMCs were obtained. Using RNA transcripts, the TCR beta CDR3 regions were amplified. After a first-round RT-PCR with HTBI primers, a second-round multiplex PCR was run. TCRdb reprocessed the multiplex PCR reads with MiXCR, giving one entry per CDR3 protein. This table holds 200,000 to 250,000 distinct CDR3 sequences, approximately 28% found once. The data are from a study of Graves' ophthalmopathy and Graves' hyperthyroidism. The V end lost 7 bases, the J end lost 4 bases, and 5 bases lay between the germline ends. CDR3 length equals 12 residues. Germline V gives CDR1 MDHEN, CDR2 SYDVKM. Study-level findings and limits: Using 13 signatures, a model distinguished ophthalmopathy from stable hyperthyroidism, reaching around 85% sensitivity and 81.08% specificity.

The TCR originated in a man aged 50-60 years with Graves' ophthalmopathy. Sequenced material: peripheral blood. This rearrangement joins TRBV28 to TRBJ2-6; D unclear. The CDR3 reads CASNWGANVLTF. DNA of the CDR3: TGTGCCAGCAACTGGGGGGCCAACGTCCTGACTTTC. Based on the CDR3 plus reference TRBV28 and TRBJ2-6, the full variable domain is DVKVTQSSRYLVKRTGEKVFLECVQDMDHENMFWYRQDPGLGLRLIYFSYDVKMKEKGDIPEGYSVSREKKERFSLILESASTNQTSMYLCASNWGANVLTFGAGSRLTVL.